Here is one TCR beta chain with its context. Its antigen is as yet unknown. Each 10 ml fresh peripheral blood draw supplied the PBMCs. RNA transcripts provided the source from which TCR beta CDR3 regions were amplified. TCR CDR3 regions were first amplified by RT-PCR with HTBI primers. MiXCR was run by TCRdb on the multiplex PCR reads, yielding one entry per CDR3 protein. The table shows approximately 610,000 distinct CDR3 sequences, with 16% occurring only once. The sample is drawn from a study of T cells in Graves' hyperthyroidism and ophthalmopathy. Findings and limits, study-wide: Model-based prediction identified ophthalmopathy a median approximately 6.2 months prior to its onset.

CDR1 and CDR2 (germline): MNHNS, SASEGT. Trimming took 11 bases from V and 4 from J, leaving 29 bases between them. The CDR3 contains 18 residues. What was sequenced was blood. The V and J genes are TRBV6-1 and TRBJ2-2; D might be TRBD2 (7 bases). This clonotype was sampled from a woman under 30 with Graves' hyperthyroidism. CDR3 loop: CAAAISVLQGGFTGELFF. The CDR3 nucleotides are TGTGCCGCCGCGATTTCTGTCTTACAGGGAGGGTTCACCGGGGAGCTGTTTTTT.